Listed below are T cell receptor beta chains from one sample, sequenced in a study of blood T cell repertoires in COVID-19. Profiling relied on immunoSEQ multiplex PCR, and the TCRdb table lists in-frame clones only, not all of them. The table has about 140,000 clones, 85% seen once; the top ten hold 6.2%. The sample comprised PBMCs or T cells enriched from blood (not recorded which). The receptors were sampled from a woman in her thirties or forties who had recovered from COVID-19. CDR3s include the opening cysteine and the closing phenylalanine or tryptophan. Each record gives: V gene, D gene, J gene, clone size, CDR3 DNA, CDR3 protein. D genes are given only for firm matches. Rows give clone size only sometimes, using once, few, many, or a class for an expanded clone.

>TRBV4-1|TRBD1|TRBJ1-2|.
TGCGCCAGCAGCCAATCACAGGGGCTCGATAACTATGGCTACACCTTC
CASSQSQGLDNYGYTF
>TRBV12-5|.|TRBJ1-5|.
TGTGCTAGTGGTTCAAACAGGGTGCGGGAGCCCCAGCATTTT
CASGSNRVREPQHF
>TRBV21-1|.|TRBJ2-7|.
TGTGCCAGCAGCAAAGTAAGGGCAGGGCTAATCTACGAGCAGTACTTC
CASSKVRAGLIYEQYF
>TRBV30|TRBD1|TRBJ1-1|.
TGTGCCTGGAGTACCGGGGACAGGTTGAACACTGAAGCTTTCTTT
CAWSTGDRLNTEAFF
>TRBV9|.|TRBJ2-7|once
TGTGCCAGCAGCGTATCCCTCGTCGACGAGCAGTACTTC
CASSVSLVDEQYF
>TRBV29-1|.|TRBJ2-7|once
TGCAGCGTTGAGGAAGGGGGCTACGAGCAGTACTTC
CSVEEGGYEQYF
>TRBV30|TRBD1|TRBJ1-2|.
TGTGCCTGGGGGCGGACAGGTACCTATGGCTACACCTTC
CAWGRTGTYGYTF
>TRBV29-1|.|TRBJ2-1|once
TGCAGCGTTGCCGAGCAATACAATGAGCAGTTCTTC
CSVAEQYNEQFF
>TRBV7-8|TRBD2|TRBJ2-7|.
TGTGCCAGCAGCCGGCCTAGCGGAGCGTGGGAGCAGTACTTC
CASSRPSGAWEQYF
>TRBV19|TRBD1|TRBJ1-4|.
TGTGCCAGTAGGGCAGGGGGAGAAGAAAAACTGTTTTTT
CASRAGGEEKLFF
>TRBV10-3|.|TRBJ2-1|.
TGTGCCATCAGTGAGACGACTGACTCCAATGAGCAGTTCTTC
CAISETTDSNEQFF
>TRBV5-1|TRBD1|TRBJ1-2|.
TGCGCCAGCAGCGCAGCAGGGGGCGCGGGTGGCTACACCTTC
CASSAAGGAGGYTF
>TRBV4-1|.|TRBJ1-5|.
TGCGCCAGCAGCCCCCAGGGAATTAGCAATCAGCCCCAGCATTTT
CASSPQGISNQPQHF
>TRBV6-5|TRBD1|TRBJ1-3|.
TGTGCCAGCACGGGGACAGCCCGAAACACCATATATTTT
CASTGTARNTIYF
>TRBV4-1|TRBD2|TRBJ2-3|once
TGCGCCAGCAGCCAAACCCCTCCTAGCGGGGCTAGCACAGATACGCAGTATTTT
CASSQTPPSGASTDTQYF
>TRBV3-1/TRBV3-2|TRBD1|TRBJ1-1|.
TGTGCCAGCAGCTACCGGGACAGGGGGCCTGAAGCTTTCTTT
CASSYRDRGPEAFF
>TRBV19|.|TRBJ2-3|.
TGTGCCAGTATCGGCACAGATACGCAGTATTTT
CASIGTDTQYF
>TRBV6-1|.|TRBJ1-2|.
TGTGCCAGCAGTGAAGCGCGGGGAGTATCTAACTATGGCTACACCTTC
CASSEARGVSNYGYTF
>TRBV5-1|TRBD1|TRBJ1-1|.
TGCGCCAGCAGCCCCTGGACAGGGGGTATCACTGAAGCTTTCTTT
CASSPWTGGITEAFF
>TRBV19|TRBD2|TRBJ2-1|.
TGTGCCAGTAGGTCCTTGGGGACTAGCGGGAGAAATGAGCAGTTCTTC
CASRSLGTSGRNEQFF
>TRBV19|.|TRBJ1-2|.
TGTGCCAGTAGTATACAGGGCGGCTTTAACTATGGCTACACCTTC
CASSIQGGFNYGYTF
>TRBV21-1|.|TRBJ2-7|.
TGTGCCAGCAGCAAAGTTTACTCCTACGAGCAGTACTTC
CASSKVYSYEQYF
>TRBV11-2|.|TRBJ2-3|.
TGTGCCAGCAGCTTAGAGGCAGTAACAGATACGCAGTATTTT
CASSLEAVTDTQYF
>TRBV14|.|TRBJ2-3|.
TGTGCCAGCAGCATAAGCCTCGTTGATACGCAGTATTTT
CASSISLVDTQYF
>TRBV3-1/TRBV3-2|.|TRBJ2-3|.
TGTGCCAGCAGCCAAGGTCGCGGCCGCACAGATACGCAGTATTTT
CASSQGRGRTDTQYF
>TRBV14|TRBD1|TRBJ1-2|.
TGTGCCAGCAGCCATGGGACAGTGTATGGCTACACCTTC
CASSHGTVYGYTF
>TRBV5-1|.|TRBJ1-1|.
TGCGCCAGCAGCTGGGTCGACAGTCAGAACACTGAAGCTTTCTTT
CASSWVDSQNTEAFF
>TRBV6-5|TRBD2|TRBJ2-7|.
TGTGCCAGCAGTTACTCGATACTAGCGGGGGTTGCCGAGCAGTACTTC
CASSYSILAGVAEQYF
>TRBV7-9|.|TRBJ2-7|.
TGTGCCAGCAGCCAGACGGGATACGAGCAGTACTTC
CASSQTGYEQYF
>TRBV3-1/TRBV3-2|.|TRBJ2-5|.
TGTGCCAGCAGCCAAGGTCAGGAGACCCAGTACTTC
CASSQGQETQYF
>TRBV4-1|.|TRBJ2-7|.
TGCGCCAGCAGCCAAGGGCCGGGACTCCCCTCAGGGGAGCAGTACTTC
CASSQGPGLPSGEQYF
>TRBV3-1/TRBV3-2|TRBD2|TRBJ2-5|.
TGTGCCAGCAGCCAAGATGGTGGGAGGGCCGGAGAGACCCAGTACTTC
CASSQDGGRAGETQYF
>TRBV19|.|TRBJ1-1|few
TGTGCCAGTTTCCCTCGGAGTCCCGGGGTGGGCACTGAAGCTTTCTTT
CASFPRSPGVGTEAFF
>TRBV27|TRBD1|TRBJ1-2|.
TGTGCCAGCAGTTTATCCGGGACAGGGGTGCGCTATGGCTACACCTTC
CASSLSGTGVRYGYTF
>TRBV2|.|TRBJ1-2|few
TGTGCCAGCAGTGAACTTAACAGCCAAGGCTACACCTTC
CASSELNSQGYTF
>TRBV4-1|.|TRBJ2-7|.
TGCGCCAGCAGCCAAGGGAGCTCCTACGAGCAGTACTTC
CASSQGSSYEQYF
>TRBV9|.|TRBJ2-6|.
TGTGCCAGCAGCGTAGAGTCTGGAGGGGTAGGGGCCAACGTCCTGACTTTC
CASSVESGGVGANVLTF
>TRBV19|TRBD2|TRBJ2-3|.
TGTGCCAGTAGTATTAGCGGTAGCGGGAGGTTGGGCACAGATACGCAGTATTTT
CASSISGSGRLGTDTQYF
>TRBV3-1/TRBV3-2|.|TRBJ1-2|.
TGTGCCAGCAGCCCCCAGGGCTATGGCTACACCTTC
CASSPQGYGYTF
>TRBV3-1/TRBV3-2|.|TRBJ1-3|.
TGTGCCAGCACTCAACCACAGGGAAACACCATATATTTT
CASTQPQGNTIYF
>TRBV2|.|TRBJ1-1|few
TGTGCCAGCATGGAGGGCGGCACTGAAGCTTTCTTT
CASMEGGTEAFF
>TRBV6-5|TRBD2|TRBJ2-1|.
TGTGCCAGCAGCCGGGAGGGGAGTGAGCAGTTCTTC
CASSREGSEQFF
>TRBV19|.|TRBJ2-1|.
TGTGCCAGTAGTATAAGACAGGGCGGGGATGAGCAGTTCTTC
CASSIRQGGDEQFF
>TRBV21-1|.|TRBJ1-1|.
TGTGCCAGCAGCCTAAGGGTCAGGGGCAACACTGAAGCTTTCTTT
CASSLRVRGNTEAFF
>TRBV19|.|TRBJ2-7|.
TGTGCCAGTAGTAGAGACAGGGAGGGTCACGAGCAGTACTTC
CASSRDREGHEQYF
>TRBV18|TRBD1|TRBJ2-5|.
TGTGCCAGCTCACCAAGGGGACAGGGGGCGGAGGAGACCCAGTACTTC
CASSPRGQGAEETQYF
>TRBV6-5|.|TRBJ2-7|.
TGTGCCAGCAGTTACTCCTCCGAGCAGTACTTC
CASSYSSEQYF
>TRBV11-1|.|TRBJ2-1|.
TGTGCCAGCAGTTTTACAGGGAACAATGAGCAGTTCTTC
CASSFTGNNEQFF
>TRBV2|TRBD1|TRBJ2-7|.
TGTGCCAGCAGTCAATGGGACAGGGTACGGGACGAGCAGTACTTC
CASSQWDRVRDEQYF
>TRBV27|TRBD2|TRBJ2-3|.
TGTGCCAGCAGTTTATGGATAGCGGGAGGGAAGACAGATACGCAGTATTTT
CASSLWIAGGKTDTQYF